This TCR beta chain derives from a study of Ad26.COV2.S vaccination and SARS-CoV-2 variants. This CDR3 spans 15 amino acids. Germline-derived CDR1 and CDR2 are SGHRS and YFSETQ. Deletions cut 0 bases from V and 3 bases from J, with 13 bases between. The table came from immunoSEQ multiplex PCR; TCRdb's copy has only in-frame clones and leaves some out. This sample has some 350,000 clones, with 90% to 95% found just once. Overall study findings and caveats: Placebo recipients had lower spike-specific TCR breadth than vaccine recipients. After vaccination, substantial breadth of spike-specific CD8+ and CD4+ responses was reported.

A note on this clone: Its target is unknown.

The chain joins TRBV5-1 to TRBJ2-7; D might be TRBD2 (6 bases). This clonotype was obtained from a human donor who had recovered from COVID-19. The sequencing used peripheral blood, collected after recovery from COVID-19. Written as DNA, the CDR3 is TGCGCCAGCAGCTTGGCCCCGGGACTCTACTACGAGCAGTACTTC. It yields the protein CASSLAPGLYYEQYF.